The 21 T cell receptor beta chains below were found in one sample sequenced in a study of blood T cell repertoires in COVID-19. Profiled with immunoSEQ multiplex PCR; TCRdb holds only in-frame clones, not every one. This repertoire shows about 380,000 clones, approximately 89% found once; its top ten account for approximately 1.3%. Source material: PBMCs or T cells enriched from blood (not recorded which). These receptors were collected from a man aged 25 to 45 who had recovered from COVID-19.

V gene TRBV30 combines with J gene TRBJ2-1, with 7 bases that match TRBD1. The CDR3 is 14 amino acids. The J segment lost 5 bases and the V segment lost 5 bases, leaving 9 bases of the junction unmatched. CDR1 and CDR2 (germline): GTSNPN, SVGIG (reference sequence). CDR3 region: CAWVTGVGDNEQFF. The DNA of the CDR3 is TGTGCCTGGGTTACAGGGGTAGGTGACAATGAGCAGTTCTTC. The full variable domain, rest sourced from reference TRBV30 and TRBJ2-1, is SQTIHQWPATLVQPVGSPLSLECTVEGTSNPNLYWYRQAAGRGLQLLFYSVGIGQISSEVPQNLSASRPQDRQFILSSKKLLLSDSGFYLCAWVTGVGDNEQFFGPGTRLTVL.

The rearrangement uses TRBV7-2 and TRBJ2-5, with D maybe TRBD2 (5 bases). The ends were cut back, 0 bases at V and 1 base at J, with 6 bases in the middle. Germline loops: CDR1 SGHTA, CDR2 FQGNSA. The CDR3 consists of 14 residues. The CDR3 DNA reads TGTGCCAGCAGCTTAGCGGAGGTCCAAGAGACCCAGTACTTC. It codes for CASSLAEVQETQYF.

This clone was counted only a few times. The chain recombines TRBV5-1 with TRBJ2-2, with TRBD2 as a possible D gene (6 bases). The V gene lost 2 bases and the J gene lost 4 bases, with 15 bases spanning the gap. The CDR3 is made up of 16 amino acids. CDR1 is SGHRS, CDR2 YFSETQ, per germline. In DNA, the CDR3 is TGCGCCAGCAGCTTCCCCGGCGGGGTTGGCACCGGGGAGCTGTTTTTT. Amino acid sequence: CASSFPGGVGTGELFF.

This CDR3 reads CASSDTGTSGNTIYF. CDR3 coding DNA: TGTGCCAGCAGTGATACAGGGACCTCTGGAAACACCATATATTTT. J is TRBJ1-3 and V is TRBV6-2 or TRBV6-3; maybe TRBD1 (6 bases). Germline V gene sequence: CDR1 MNHEY, CDR2 SVGEGT. V lost 5 bases, J lost 0 bases, and 11 bases lay in between. This CDR3 has 15 residues.

The genes are TRBV6-9 and TRBJ1-5; D gene ambiguous. The CDR3 spans 14 residues. The germline CDR1 and CDR2 sequences are MNHGY and SVAAGI. Trimming cost V 3 bases and J 6 bases, with 12 bases left between them. The CDR3 spells CASSYGGSSQPQHF. The DNA of the CDR3 is TGTGCCAGCAGTTACGGAGGCAGTTCTCAGCCCCAGCATTTT.

The sample holds a few counts of this clone. The chain recombines TRBV5-4 with TRBJ1-2; the D gene is possibly TRBD1 (6 bases). The CDR3 is made up of 12 amino acids. The V end was cut by 7 bases, the J end by 7 bases, with 14 bases between. The germline CDR1 and CDR2 sequences are SGHNT and YYREEE (reference sequence). In nucleotides, the CDR3 is TGTGCCAGCGGCACAGGGTCTGGTGGCTACACCTTC. This encodes CASGTGSGGYTF.

The rearrangement links TRBV6-5 to TRBJ2-7, with 7 bases fitting TRBD1. Per germline, CDR1 MNHEY and CDR2 SVGAGI. The CDR3 loop spans 14 amino acids. V lost 7 bases and J lost 4; bases outside the gene matches: 10. The CDR3 reads CASMRGTELYEQYF. Written as DNA, the CDR3 is TGTGCCAGCATGAGGGGGACAGAACTTTACGAGCAGTACTTC.

The chain is built from TRBV12-5 and TRBJ1-3; perhaps TRBD1 as D (5 bases). CDR1 is LGHNT and CDR2 is FRNRAP in the germline V gene. The CDR3 totals 15 residues. Trimming pared 3 bases from V and 9 bases from J, leaving 18 bases between. CDR3: CASGFTDSLGRTIYF. The CDR3 DNA sequence: TGTGCTAGTGGTTTCACCGACAGTCTCGGTCGCACCATATATTTT.

V gene TRBV7-6 combines with J gene TRBJ1-5; tentative D call: TRBD1 (6 bases). CDR3 length: 16 amino acids. Trimming removed 5 bases from V and 3 bases from J, with 17 bases in between. Germline CDR1 and CDR2: SGHVS and FNYEAQ. CDR3 sequence reads: CASSVNQGRNNQPQHF. In DNA, the CDR3 is TGTGCCAGCAGCGTTAACCAGGGGAGAAACAATCAGCCCCAGCATTTT.

V and J are TRBV19 and TRBJ1-3, with D hard to call. Germline V gene data show CDR1 as LNHDA and CDR2 as SQIVND (reference sequence). The CDR3 has 14 amino acids. V was clipped by 6 bases and J by 4 bases, with 13 bases between them. The CDR3, as DNA: TGTGCCAGTAGAAGCCTGGAGTTGGGAAACACCATATATTTT. Its protein is CASRSLELGNTIYF.

The chain links TRBV7-2 to TRBJ2-1; tentative D call: TRBD1 (6 bases). The CDR3 consists of 15 residues. Trimming left V 3 bases short and J 1 base short, with 10 bases between. The germline CDR1 and CDR2 sequences are SGHTA and FQGNSA. The CDR3 DNA follows: TGTGCCAGCAGCTTTGACAGGCCGTCCTACAATGAGCAGTTCTTC. Protein sequence: CASSFDRPSYNEQFF.

V gene TRBV27 combines with J gene TRBJ2-7; D possibly corresponds to TRBD2 (5 bases). V dropped 7 bases and J dropped 0 bases, with 13 bases sitting between them. From germline, CDR1 is MNHEY and CDR2 SMNVEV (reference sequence). The CDR3 loop spans 14 amino acids. The CDR3 sequence is CASTNYGDSYEQYF. The CDR3 DNA follows: TGTGCCAGCACCAATTACGGGGACTCCTACGAGCAGTACTTC.

CDR3 coding DNA: TGTGCCATACGACAGGAGTTGGACTATGGCTACACCTTC. Translating it yields CAIRQELDYGYTF. This chain uses TRBV10-3 with TRBJ1-2; tentative D call: TRBD1 (6 bases). Trimming pared 9 bases from V and 3 bases from J, leaving 14 bases between. Germline V lookup: CDR1 ENHRY, CDR2 SYGVKD. The CDR3 is made up of 13 amino acids.

The J gene is TRBJ2-5, the V gene TRBV5-1; no clear D gene. The germline V gene encodes CDR1 SGHRS and CDR2 YFSETQ. V shed 0 bases and J shed 2 bases, with 5 bases lying between them. The CDR3 has 13 residues. The CDR3 DNA follows: TGCGCCAGCAGCTTGGTTCCGCAAGAGACCCAGTACTTC. It is translated as CASSLVPQETQYF.

This chain links TRBV20-1 with TRBJ1-2; D is unresolved. The CDR3 loop spans 10 amino acids. Germline CDR1 is DFQATT and CDR2 is SNEGSKA (reference sequence). CDR3 protein: CRAGSGGYTF. The CDR3, as DNA: TGCAGGGCTGGTTCGGGTGGCTACACCTTC.

V gene TRBV14 combines with J gene TRBJ1-4; the match to TRBD1 covers 11 bases. CDR1 and CDR2 (germline): SGHDN, FVKESK. The CDR3 runs 16 residues. J lost 7 bases, V lost 2 bases, and 6 bases had no gene match. CDR3 residues: CASSQYPGTGGEKLFF. The CDR3 DNA reads as TGTGCCAGCAGCCAATACCCCGGGACAGGGGGTGAAAAACTGTTTTTT. The whole variable domain, remainder taken from reference TRBV14 and TRBJ1-4, is EAGVTQFPSHSVIEKGQTVTLRCDPISGHDNLYWYRRVMGKEIKFLLHFVKESKQDESGMPNNRFLAERTGGTYSTLKVQPAELEDSGVYFCASSQYPGTGGEKLFFGSGTQLSVL.

This chain uses TRBV7-6 with TRBJ2-5, with 14 bases matching TRBD2. Looked up from germline, CDR1 is SGHVS and CDR2 is FNYEAQ. V gave up 3 bases and J gave up 5 bases; unmatched junction bases: 5. The CDR3 consists of 16 residues. The chain's CDR3 is CASSLTSGGARETQYF. The DNA of the CDR3 is TGTGCCAGCAGCTTGACTAGCGGGGGGGCCAGGGAGACCCAGTACTTC.

The rearrangement uses TRBV9 and TRBJ2-2, with D possibly TRBD2 on 6 matching bases. This CDR3 comprises 16 residues. V lost 3 bases and J lost 0, with 12 bases in between. Germline CDR1 SGDLS, CDR2 YYNGEE. The CDR3 DNA is TGTGCCAGCAGCGCCCGGGGACTTTCGAACACCGGGGAGCTGTTTTTT. Translated, it gives CASSARGLSNTGELFF.

There are a few counts of this clone. As DNA, the CDR3 is TGTGCCAGCAGCCCGCGACCGCGGGGTAGCGGGGGTGTCCGTAACCTCACAGATACGCAGTATTTT. Translation: CASSPRPRGSGGVRNLTDTQYF. The chain uses TRBV7-6 and TRBJ2-3, with 9 nucleotides matching TRBD2. Trimming removed 5 bases from V and 2 bases from J; junction bases left unmatched: 26. The CDR3 contains 22 residues. Germline V gives CDR1 SGHVS, CDR2 FNYEAQ.

V is TRBV5-6 and J is TRBJ1-2; D might be TRBD1 (6 bases). CDR3 length equals 13 residues. The germline V and J ends were trimmed by 6 bases and 7 bases, with 16 bases remaining between them. Germline CDR1 is SGHDT and CDR2 is YYEEEE. The CDR3 coding sequence is TGTGCCAGCACGATACAGGGTCTCTTTGGCTACACCTTC. Amino acids: CASTIQGLFGYTF.

Worth noting for this clone: The junction differs from germline at one of its ends, possibly a read error. This sequence joins TRBV18 and TRBJ1-1; D is perhaps TRBD1 (5 bases). The CDR3 loop spans 13 amino acids. Germline lookup yields CDR1 KGHSH and CDR2 LQKENI. The DNA for the CDR3 is TGTGCCAGCTCACTGACAGAAGGAACTGAGGCTTTCTTT. The encoded protein is CASSLTEGTEAFF.